These 5 T cell receptor beta chains share one sample of origin, sequenced in a study of neurological immune-mediated disorders. TCRdb used MiXCR to reprocess the 5' RACE reads, holding one entry per CDR3 protein. In the table there are tens of thousands of distinct CDR3 sequences, 3% to 5% of which are singletons. The sample comprised PBMCs. These receptors originate from a man in his thirties or forties with multiple sclerosis.

This chain uses TRBV2 with TRBJ1-6, with D possibly matching TRBD1 (6 bases). This CDR3 is built from 14 residues. Germline assignment: CDR1 SNHLY and CDR2 FYNNEI. The ends were cut back, 5 bases at V and 13 bases at J, with 18 bases in the middle. CDR3 nucleotide sequence: TGTGCCAGCAGTTTGGGGGGCCGCATTCTGCCCCTCCACTTT. Amino acid sequence: CASSLGGRILPLHF.

With respect to this clonotype: The germline gene is not matched at one end of the junction; a read error may be the cause. V gene TRBV15 combines with J gene TRBJ2-4; 7 nucleotides match TRBD1. Germline V lookup: CDR1 LNHNV, CDR2 YYDKDF (reference sequence). The CDR3 consists of 16 residues. The CDR3 is CVTSRATTGSFYIQYF. The DNA for the CDR3 is TGTGTCACCAGCAGAGCGACGACAGGGAGTTTTTACATTCAGTACTTC. The full variable domain, its missing parts supplied by reference TRBV15 and TRBJ2-4, is DAMVIQNPRYQVTQFGKPVTLSCSQTLNHNVMYWYQQKSSQAPKLLFHYYDKDFNNEADTPDNFQSRRPNTSFCFLDIRSPGLGDTAMYLCVTSRATTGSFYIQYFGAGTRLSVL.

This clonotype was observed many times. The chain combines TRBV5-1 with TRBJ2-7; no definite D call. The CDR3 loop spans 15 amino acids. The ends were cut back, 3 bases at V and 6 bases at J, with 19 bases in the middle. Looked up from germline, CDR1 is SGHRS and CDR2 is YFSETQ. The CDR3 nucleotides are TGCGCCAGCAGCTCCAAGCCGCTCTGGGCCTCCGAGCAGTACTTC. Protein product: CASSSKPLWASEQYF. The variable domain in full, completed from reference TRBV5-1 and TRBJ2-7, reads KAGVTQTPRYLIKTRGQQVTLSCSPISGHRSVSWYQQTPGQGLQFLFEYFSETQRNKGNFPGRFSGRQFSNSRSEMNVSTLELGDSALYLCASSSKPLWASEQYFGPGTRLTVT.

Regarding this clonotype: This is likely a read error, given that the CDR3 carries no conserved phenylalanine or tryptophan at its end. The chain recombines TRBV10-3 with TRBJ2-7; D not resolved. This CDR3 is 12 amino acids long. The V and J ends lost 4 bases and 3 bases respectively, with 7 bases between them. Germline CDR1 and CDR2: ENHRY and SYGVKD. The CDR3 sequence is CAISVGSYEQYN. CDR3 bases: TGTGCCATCAGTGTGGGTAGCTACGAGCAGTACAAC.

The rearrangement uses TRBV5-1 and TRBJ1-1; D is uncertain. The germline V gene encodes CDR1 SGHRS and CDR2 YFSETQ. The CDR3 is 13 residues long. V lost 7 bases and J 4 bases, leaving 14 bases between the germline ends. CDR3 in DNA: TGCGCCAGCCGCGCAAAATATTTCACTGAAGCTTTCTTT. Amino acid sequence: CASRAKYFTEAFF.